Sequencing of this TCR beta chain was carried out in a study of T cell changes during pregnancy in multiple sclerosis. TCRdb's copy holds only in-frame clones and misses some; the assay was immunoSEQ multiplex PCR. The table records 85,000 to 90,000 clones, about 93% of them present only once. Trimming cost V 1 base and J 6 bases, with 9 bases left between them. Germline assignment: CDR1 PRHDT and CDR2 FYEKMQ (reference sequence). This CDR3 has 13 residues. The gene calls are TRBV13 and TRBJ1-1, with D unresolved. This sequence originates from a female donor in good health, enrolled as a control in a pregnancy study. The starting material was peripheral blood, obtained after pregnancy. CDR3 bases: TGTGCCAGCAGCTTAGAACTGGGCGCTGAAGCTTTCTTT. Translation: CASSLELGAEAFF.